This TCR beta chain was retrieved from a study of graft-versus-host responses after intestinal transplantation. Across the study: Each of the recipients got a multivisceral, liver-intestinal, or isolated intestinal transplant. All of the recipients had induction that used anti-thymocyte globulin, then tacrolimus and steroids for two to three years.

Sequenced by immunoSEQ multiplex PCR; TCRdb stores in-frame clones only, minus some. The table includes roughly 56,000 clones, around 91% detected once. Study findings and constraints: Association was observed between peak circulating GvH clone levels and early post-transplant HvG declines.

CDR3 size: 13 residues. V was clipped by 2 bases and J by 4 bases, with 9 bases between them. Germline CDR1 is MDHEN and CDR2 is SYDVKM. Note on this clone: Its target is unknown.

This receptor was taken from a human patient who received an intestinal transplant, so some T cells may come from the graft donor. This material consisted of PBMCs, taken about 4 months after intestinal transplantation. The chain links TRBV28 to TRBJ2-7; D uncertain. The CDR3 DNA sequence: TGTGCCAGCAGTTTACCTACTTCTTACGAGCAGTACTTC. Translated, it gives CASSLPTSYEQYF.